The sequence of this TCR beta chain was determined in a study of memory CD4+ T cells and cytomegalovirus serostatus. Across the study: Of the healthy Belgian adults, several were CMV seropositive and 20 to 25 seronegative.

Single viable CD3+CD4+CD8-CD45RO+ cells were sorted as the memory CD4+ T cells. General observations from the study: Each of approximately 73 CMV-associated TCRbeta sequences occurred in one to five individuals. Median bootstrapped AUC for CMV status was roughly 0.95 originally, approximately 0.91 US-trained. The CMV-associated TCR signature appears largely within the CD4+ memory repertoire.

Concerning this clone: The antigen is not known.

The germline V and J ends were trimmed by 4 bases and 9 bases, with 14 bases remaining between them. The CDR3 length is 13 residues. Looked up from germline, CDR1 is SGHNT and CDR2 is YYREEE (reference sequence). The table came from immunoSEQ multiplex PCR; TCRdb's copy has only in-frame clones and leaves some out. The sample includes under 80,000 clones, 82% of them seen just once. Material for sequencing was memory CD4+ T cells from blood. The chain carries TRBV5-4 and TRBJ2-1; D assignment may be TRBD1 or TRBD2 (6 bases each). This TCR was recovered from an adult in good health and CMV-seronegative. CDR3 sequence reads: CASSPYRDSEQFF. As DNA, the CDR3 is TGTGCCAGCAGCCCCTACAGGGACTCTGAGCAGTTCTTC.